The present TCR beta chain was sequenced within a study of chemoradiotherapy in HPV16-positive cancers. Remarks on this clone: Its antigen is unidentified.

Study results and caveats: Candidate HPV-specific clones and E7-related TCR motifs grew in tumor during treatment.

Sequencing used immunoSEQ multiplex PCR; TCRdb keeps in-frame clones, though not all of them. The sample includes 20,000 to 30,000 clones, approximately 95% of them seen just once. CDR1 SQVTM and CDR2 ANQGSEA come from the germline V gene. This CDR3 has 13 amino acids. The ends were cut back, 4 bases at V and 5 bases at J, with 14 bases in the middle. Repeated repertoire sampling spanned the course of chemoradiotherapy. The TCR sequence derives from a human donor with HPV-associated anogenital cancer. The chain is built from TRBV29-1 and TRBJ2-5; perhaps TRBD1 as D (5 bases). Collection took place from a patient who underwent chemoradiotherapy. The CDR3 DNA follows: TGCAGCGTTGTGGGTAGGGCAGGGGAGACCCAGTACTTC. The encoded protein is CSVVGRAGETQYF.